A single sample gave rise to the 25 T cell receptor beta chains below, sequenced in a study of blood T cell repertoires in COVID-19 (dated by TCRdb to 2020 to 2022). Library construction relied on the immunoSEQ multiplex PCR assay. TCRdb re-hosts the immuneACCESS table, in-frame sequences only. Its copies lack some clones; in the studies checked, an unresolved V gene accounts for under half of them, and the cause for the rest is not known. Counted in this sample were some 100,000 clones; under 90% of them appeared once. Clones ranked in the top ten supply about 3.2% of the sample. Sequencing was done on a sample of peripheral blood. These TCRs come from a woman in her 70s with acute or convalescent COVID-19.

The CDR3 loop is CASSLGRSDTEAFF. The CDR3 DNA reads as TGTGCCAGCAGTTTAGGGAGATCGGACACTGAAGCTTTCTTT. The V and J genes are TRBV27 and TRBJ1-1; no reliable D call. Germline V gene sequence: CDR1 MNHEY, CDR2 SMNVEV (reference sequence). The germline V and J ends were trimmed by 2 bases and 3 bases, with 10 bases remaining between them. This CDR3 comprises 14 residues.

The sample holds one count of this clone. This chain uses TRBV2 with TRBJ1-5, with TRBD1 identical over 8 bases. The CDR3 has 14 residues. Germline CDR1 SNHLY, CDR2 FYNNEI. Trimming removed 6 bases from V and 7 bases from J; junction bases left unmatched: 8. CDR3 amino acids: CASRGTGGGQPQHF. The CDR3 DNA sequence: TGTGCCAGCAGGGGTACAGGGGGAGGGCAGCCCCAGCATTTT.

The V gene is TRBV6-1, the J gene TRBJ1-3, with a tentative D call TRBD1 (6 bases). Germline CDR1 MNHNS, CDR2 SASEGT. V dropped 1 base and J dropped 0 bases, with 16 bases sitting between them. The CDR3 covers 18 residues. CDR3 sequence reads: CASSEGFGGGSSGNTIYF. CDR3 sequence (DNA): TGTGCCAGCAGTGAAGGGTTCGGGGGCGGGAGCTCTGGAAACACCATATATTTT.

The chain is built from TRBV7-2 and TRBJ2-1, with 7 bases lining up with TRBD2. The germline gives CDR1 SGHTA, CDR2 FQGNSA. The CDR3 runs 15 residues. V was pared by 5 bases and J by 3 bases, with 7 bases of the junction left unmatched. CDR3 nucleotides: TGTGCCAGCAGCGCGGGGGACGGATACTACAATGAGCAGTTCTTC. It specifies CASSAGDGYYNEQFF.

This rearrangement joins TRBV30 to TRBJ1-1; 10 positions agree with TRBD1. Germline values: CDR1 GTSNPN, CDR2 SVGIG (reference sequence). The CDR3 has 15 residues. The V segment lost 6 bases and the J segment 4 bases; nucleotides outside the gene matches: 11. The CDR3 reads CACRPGQGLLTEAFF. The CDR3 DNA follows: TGTGCCTGCCGCCCGGGACAGGGGCTACTCACTGAAGCTTTCTTT.

This sequence joins TRBV11-3 and TRBJ1-5, with TRBD1 matching 11 bases. Germline CDR1 and CDR2: SGHNT and YENEEA. Losses at the gene ends were 2 bases for V and 1 base for J; bases not matched to a gene: 13. The CDR3 is 20 amino acids. The CDR3 sequence is CASSLRRRTGGPLSNQPQHF. The DNA for the CDR3 is TGTGCCAGCAGCTTAAGGAGGAGGACAGGGGGCCCTTTAAGCAATCAGCCCCAGCATTTT.

The J gene is TRBJ2-7, the V gene TRBV6-5; TRBD1 aligns across 11 bases. CDR1 is MNHEY and CDR2 is SVGAGI in the germline V gene. CDR3 length: 14 residues. J gave up 9 bases and V 6 bases, and 10 bases lay outside the gene matches. CDR3 loop: CASSADRGQFGQYV. CDR3 DNA sequence: TGTGCCAGCAGCGCGGACAGGGGGCAATTCGGGCAGTACGTC.

The V and J genes are TRBV7-9 and TRBJ1-2; weak D call: TRBD1 (6 bases). CDR1 and CDR2 (germline): SEHNR, FQNEAQ (reference sequence). The CDR3 length is 16 residues. Trimming cost V 2 bases and J 2 bases, with 15 bases left between them. The CDR3 protein is CASSLFSSRGNYGYTF. CDR3 bases: TGTGCCAGCAGCTTATTCAGCTCGAGGGGGAACTATGGCTACACCTTC.

The chain has TRBV28 and TRBJ2-7, with TRBD1 matching 9 bases. The germline V gene encodes CDR1 MDHEN and CDR2 SYDVKM. The CDR3 sequence is 13 residues long. The ends lost 5 bases at V and 2 bases at J; junction bases unmatched: 1. Here the CDR3 DNA reads TGTGCCAGCAGTGGGGACAGGGCCTACGAGCAGTACTTC. Protein sequence: CASSGDRAYEQYF.

The genes are TRBV23-1 and TRBJ2-7; 7 bases are shared with TRBD1. TRBV23-1 is labeled an ORF, and its function is uncertain. The CDR3 is 16 residues long. V shed 3 bases and J 5 bases; nucleotides not matched to a gene: 13. This CDR3 is CASSQPQGQKNNEQYV. CDR3 bases: TGCGCCAGCAGTCAGCCCCAGGGACAGAAAAACAACGAGCAGTACGTC.

This chain joins TRBV27 and TRBJ2-1, with 8 positions matching TRBD2. The germline V gene has CDR1 MNHEY and CDR2 SMNVEV (reference sequence). The CDR3 has 16 amino acids. V shed 5 bases and J 6 bases; nucleotides not matched to a gene: 12. CDR3 in DNA: TGTGCCAGCAGTCCCGGGAGACTAGCGCGAATCAATGAGCAGTTCTTC. It translates to CASSPGRLARINEQFF.

Points on this clone: One end of the junction fails to match germline, which may point to a read error. V gene TRBV29-1 combines with J gene TRBJ1-2; tentatively, D is TRBD1 (6 bases). Germline-derived CDR1 and CDR2 are SQVTM and ANQGSEA. CDR3 length: 14 residues. The CDR3 region is CSAGDSGVFPHSAF. The CDR3 DNA reads as TGCAGCGCTGGAGACTCAGGGGTATTCCCCCACTCGGCCTTC.

The chain combines TRBV7-9 with TRBJ1-4; 7 nucleotides match TRBD1. J lost 8 bases, V lost 5 bases, and 2 bases had no gene match. CDR1 is SEHNR, CDR2 FQNEAQ, per germline (reference sequence). This CDR3 has 12 residues. The CDR3 DNA is TGTGCCAGCAGCCTACAGGGGGAAAAACTGTTTTTT. The encoded protein is CASSLQGEKLFF.

The chain joins TRBV5-1 to TRBJ2-5; 10 bases are a match to TRBD1. The CDR3 sequence is 14 residues long. Per the germline V gene, CDR1 is SGHRS and CDR2 is YFSETQ. With 4 bases clipped from V and 2 bases from J, the junction kept 2 bases outside the gene matches. CDR3 in DNA: TGCGCCAGCAGCCGGGGACAGGGGCAAGAGACCCAGTACTTC. The encoded protein is CASSRGQGQETQYF.

The chain carries TRBV14 and TRBJ1-1; D is unclear. The CDR3 runs to 15 residues. Looked up from germline, CDR1 is SGHDN and CDR2 is FVKESK. Trimming left V 8 bases short and J 0 bases short, with 16 bases between. CDR3 protein: CASGGQDLMNTEAFF. Here the CDR3 DNA reads TGTGCCAGCGGAGGCCAGGACCTCATGAACACTGAAGCTTTCTTT.

The chain has TRBV11-2 and TRBJ2-3; D gene ambiguous. V lost 5 bases and J lost 6, with 12 bases in between. Germline assignment: CDR1 SGHAT and CDR2 FQNNGV. The CDR3 has 13 amino acids. The CDR3 region is CASSRRESDTQYF. Written as DNA, the CDR3 is TGTGCCAGCAGCCGCCGAGAGTCGGATACGCAGTATTTT.

The rearrangement uses TRBV27 and TRBJ2-2; possibly TRBD2 for D (6 bases). The germline V gene has CDR1 MNHEY and CDR2 SMNVEV (reference sequence). This CDR3 is 14 amino acids long. The V gene lost 4 bases and the J gene lost 5 bases, with 11 bases spanning the gap. The CDR3 region has the DNA TGTGCCAGCAGTTGGCGACGGGGGACCGGGGAGCTGTTTTTT. It yields the protein CASSWRRGTGELFF.

The J gene is TRBJ1-2, the V gene TRBV29-1, with TRBD1 identical over 7 bases. V shed 1 base, J shed 4 bases, and the junction held 6 bases outside the gene matches. The CDR3 is made up of 14 amino acids. Germline V gene sequence: CDR1 SQVTM, CDR2 ANQGSEA. The chain's CDR3 is CSVEVRDSLYGYTF. In DNA form, the CDR3 reads TGCAGCGTTGAAGTAAGGGACAGCCTCTATGGCTACACCTTC.

The chain uses TRBV5-4 and TRBJ2-1; 11 nucleotides match TRBD2. V trimming: 4 bases; J trimming: 8 bases; junction bases outside the gene matches: 11. This CDR3 comprises 16 residues. CDR1 and CDR2 (germline): SGHNT, YYREEE (reference sequence). CDR3 in DNA: TGTGCCAGCAGCAATAGCGGGGGGGCAGTTATCGATGAGCAGTTCTTC. It encodes CASSNSGGAVIDEQFF.

V is TRBV4-1 and J is TRBJ1-2; TRBD1 matches at 9 bases. Germline assignment: CDR1 MGHRA and CDR2 YSYEKL. The CDR3 is 16 amino acids. J was trimmed by 4 bases and V by 0 bases; bases with no gene match: 6. CDR3 residues: CASSQDPTGGGYGYTF. The CDR3, as DNA: TGCGCCAGCAGCCAAGACCCGACAGGGGGGGGCTATGGCTACACCTTC.

This chain connects TRBV19 to TRBJ1-1; TRBD1 agrees at 7 bases. Germline CDR1 is LNHDA and CDR2 is SQIVND (reference sequence). J gave up 1 base and V 5 bases, and 4 bases lay outside the gene matches. The length of the CDR3 is 14 residues. CDR3 coding DNA: TGTGCCAGTAGTGCCCGACAGGGGAACACTGAAGCTTTCTTT. Its protein product is CASSARQGNTEAFF.

This chain links TRBV19 with TRBJ2-7; tentative D call: TRBD2 (6 bases). V was cut by 1 base and J by 2 bases, with 9 bases left in between. The CDR3 covers 14 residues. CDR1 LNHDA and CDR2 SQIVND come from the germline V gene (reference sequence). The CDR3 is CASSIAGVPYEQYF. CDR3 nucleotide sequence: TGTGCCAGTAGTATAGCGGGGGTCCCCTACGAGCAGTACTTC.

V usage is TRBV25-1 and J usage is TRBJ1-2, with 10 bases lining up with TRBD1. This CDR3 has 17 residues. V lost 3 bases, J lost 3 bases, and 10 bases stayed unmatched. CDR1 is MGHDK and CDR2 is SYGVNS in the germline V gene. The CDR3 protein is CASSDPTPTGGDYGYTF. The CDR3 bases are TGTGCCAGCAGTGATCCCACCCCGACAGGGGGCGACTATGGCTACACCTTC.

The V call is TRBV28, the J call TRBJ2-1, with 8 bases fitting TRBD1. The germline gives CDR1 MDHEN, CDR2 SYDVKM. The CDR3 length is 12 residues. The J segment lost 6 bases and the V segment lost 7 bases, leaving 2 bases of the junction unmatched. CDR3 residues: CASNRGSNEQFF. The CDR3 DNA reads as TGTGCCAGCAACAGGGGGAGCAATGAGCAGTTCTTC.

J is TRBJ1-2 and V is TRBV19; weak D call: TRBD1 (6 bases). The ends were cut back, 2 bases at V and 8 bases at J, with 21 bases in the middle. Germline assignment: CDR1 LNHDA and CDR2 SQIVND (reference sequence). There are 16 residues in the CDR3. The CDR3 loop is CASSIRGAGARDGYTF. CDR3 nucleotide sequence: TGTGCCAGTAGTATACGGGGGGCGGGGGCCCGGGACGGCTACACCTTC.